What follows describes a single TCR beta chain. This same CDR3 is encoded by further DNA sequences in the sample. The data stem from a study of blood T cell repertoires in COVID-19. On the study more broadly: Some COVID-19 samples were acute and others convalescent; all came from the United States, Italy and Spain. PBMCs, B-cell-depleted T cells, or T cells were the source of the cDNA or gDNA that made up the material.

Method: immunoSEQ multiplex PCR; TCRdb's copy keeps in-frame clones and lacks some. The data contain some 240,000 clones, around 88% of them singletons. This CDR3 has 14 amino acids. Per the germline V gene, CDR1 is SEHNR and CDR2 is FQNEAQ (reference sequence). V shed 5 bases and J 2 bases; nucleotides not matched to a gene: 6. Assignment of participants to cohorts was predicated upon participant-reported clinical history. V is TRBV7-9 and J is TRBJ2-7; 7 bases are shared with TRBD1. This receptor was taken from a woman in her thirties or forties with acute COVID-19. Sequenced input: PBMCs or T cells enriched from blood (not recorded which). CDR3 coding DNA: TGTGCCAGCAGCCCCAGACAGGGCCCCTACGAGCAGTACTTC. Protein sequence: CASSPRQGPYEQYF.